Here is one TCR beta chain with its context. The CDR3 extends over 16 amino acids. From germline, CDR1 is LGHNA and CDR2 YNFKEQ. The trim removed 0 bases at V and 8 bases at J, leaving 8 bases unmatched. This sample is drawn from a study of spatial heterogeneity in lung cancer. As for time point: blood at routine non-recurrence follow-up after resection. TCRdb recomputed calls from the 5' RACE reads with MiXCR, one row per CDR3 protein. The sample consists of around 20,000 distinct CDR3 sequences, approximately 8.5% of them appearing once. This receptor was identified in a male donor with early-stage non-small cell lung cancer. Sequences were derived from PBMCs, sampled at follow-up. This chain connects TRBV4-2 to TRBJ1-4; 8 positions agree with TRBD1. This CDR3 reads CASSQDRRGPVEKLFF. CDR3 sequence (DNA): TGTGCCAGCAGCCAAGACCGCAGGGGGCCGGTCGAAAAACTGTTTTTT.